This T cell receptor beta chain is from a study of radiation and T cells in renal cell carcinoma. Libraries were prepared by immunoSEQ multiplex PCR; TCRdb keeps only in-frame clonotypes and omits some of them. Among 75,000 to 95,000 clones, about 82% were seen once, and the ten largest hold 9.4%. Concerning this clone: Its antigen is undetermined.

Germline loops: CDR1 MNHNS, CDR2 SASEGT. V was clipped by 6 bases and J by 5 bases, with 16 bases between them. The CDR3 runs 14 residues. Time point noted: blood 4 weeks post-SBRT, at nephrectomy. Treatment in this sample: 15 Gy SBRT to primary tumor, nephrectomy 4 weeks later. This renal cell carcinoma was of the clear cell type. Study-wide results and caveats: Top tumor clonotypes rose in blood 2 weeks post-radiation, then contracted.

Material: blood, obtained from a patient whose treatment included radiotherapy and nephrectomy. V usage is TRBV6-1 and J usage is TRBJ1-2; D perhaps matches TRBD1 (5 bases). This TCR was recovered from a man in his fifties with renal cell carcinoma. This CDR3 is CASSSRDGGYGYTF. The CDR3 DNA is TGTGCCAGCAGCTCTCGGGACGGAGGATATGGCTACACCTTC.